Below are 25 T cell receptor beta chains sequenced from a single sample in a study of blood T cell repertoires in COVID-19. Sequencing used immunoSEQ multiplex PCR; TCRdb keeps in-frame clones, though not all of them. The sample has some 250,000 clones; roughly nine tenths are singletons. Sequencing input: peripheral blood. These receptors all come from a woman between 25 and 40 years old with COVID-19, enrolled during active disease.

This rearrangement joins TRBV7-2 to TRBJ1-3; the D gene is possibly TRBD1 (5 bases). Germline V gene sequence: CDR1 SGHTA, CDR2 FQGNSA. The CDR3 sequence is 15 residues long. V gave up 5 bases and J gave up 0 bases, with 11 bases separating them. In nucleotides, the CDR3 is TGTGCCAGCAGCCCCAGGGCAGTCTCTGGAAACACCATATATTTT. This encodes CASSPRAVSGNTIYF.

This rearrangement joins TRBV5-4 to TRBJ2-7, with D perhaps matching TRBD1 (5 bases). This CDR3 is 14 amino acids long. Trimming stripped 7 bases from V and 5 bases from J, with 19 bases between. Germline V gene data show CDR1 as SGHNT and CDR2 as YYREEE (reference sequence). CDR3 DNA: TGTGCCAGCTTCAGAGATCTAAGGGGCGACGAGCAGTACTTC. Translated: CASFRDLRGDEQYF.

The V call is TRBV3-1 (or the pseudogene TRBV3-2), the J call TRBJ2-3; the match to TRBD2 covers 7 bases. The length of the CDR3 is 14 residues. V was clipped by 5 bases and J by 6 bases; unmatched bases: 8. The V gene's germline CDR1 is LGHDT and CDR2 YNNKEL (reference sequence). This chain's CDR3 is CASSFRGEGDTQYF. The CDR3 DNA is TGTGCCAGCAGCTTCCGGGGGGAGGGGGATACGCAGTATTTT.

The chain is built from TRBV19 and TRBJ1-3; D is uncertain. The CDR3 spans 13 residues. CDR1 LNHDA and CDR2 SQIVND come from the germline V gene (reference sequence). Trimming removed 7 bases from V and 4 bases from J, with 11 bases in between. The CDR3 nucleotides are TGTGCCAGTACCTCGAGGTCAGGAAACACCATATATTTT. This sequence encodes CASTSRSGNTIYF.

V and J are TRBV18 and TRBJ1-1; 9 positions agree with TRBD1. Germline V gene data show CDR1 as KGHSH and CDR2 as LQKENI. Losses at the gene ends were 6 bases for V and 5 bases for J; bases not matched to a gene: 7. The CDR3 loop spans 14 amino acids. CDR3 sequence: CASSTDRGSTEAFF. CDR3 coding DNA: TGTGCCAGCTCGACGGACAGGGGCTCAACTGAAGCTTTCTTT.

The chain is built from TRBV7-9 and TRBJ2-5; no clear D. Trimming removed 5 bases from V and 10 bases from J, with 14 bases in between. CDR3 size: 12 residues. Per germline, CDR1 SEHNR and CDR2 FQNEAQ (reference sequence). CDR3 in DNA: TGTGCCAGCAGCCGAGACCCATCGGGCCAGTACTTC. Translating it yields CASSRDPSGQYF.

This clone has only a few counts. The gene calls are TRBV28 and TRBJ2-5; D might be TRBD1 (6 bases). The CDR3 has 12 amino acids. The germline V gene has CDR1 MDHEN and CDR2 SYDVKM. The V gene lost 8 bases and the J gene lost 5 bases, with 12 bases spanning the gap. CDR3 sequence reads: CASSRGRETQYF. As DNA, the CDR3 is TGTGCCAGCTCCAGGGGAAGGGAGACCCAGTACTTC.

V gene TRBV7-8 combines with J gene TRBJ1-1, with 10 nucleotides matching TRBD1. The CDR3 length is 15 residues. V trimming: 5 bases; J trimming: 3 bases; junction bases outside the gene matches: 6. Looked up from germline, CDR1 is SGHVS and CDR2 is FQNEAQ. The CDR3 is CASSPQTGGYTEAFF. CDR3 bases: TGTGCCAGCAGCCCGCAGACAGGGGGCTACACTGAAGCTTTCTTT.

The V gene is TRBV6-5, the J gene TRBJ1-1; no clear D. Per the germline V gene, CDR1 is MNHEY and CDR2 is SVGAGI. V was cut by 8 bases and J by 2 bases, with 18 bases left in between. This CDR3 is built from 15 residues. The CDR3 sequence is CASRNPGGLNTEAFF. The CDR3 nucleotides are TGTGCCAGCCGAAACCCAGGTGGGCTTAACACTGAAGCTTTCTTT.

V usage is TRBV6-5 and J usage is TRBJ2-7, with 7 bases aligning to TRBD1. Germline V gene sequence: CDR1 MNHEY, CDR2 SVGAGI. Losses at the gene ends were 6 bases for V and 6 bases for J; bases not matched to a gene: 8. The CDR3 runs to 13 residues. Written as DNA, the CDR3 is TGTGCCAGCAGCCAGACAGGGAATGGCGAGCAGTACTTC. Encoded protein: CASSQTGNGEQYF.

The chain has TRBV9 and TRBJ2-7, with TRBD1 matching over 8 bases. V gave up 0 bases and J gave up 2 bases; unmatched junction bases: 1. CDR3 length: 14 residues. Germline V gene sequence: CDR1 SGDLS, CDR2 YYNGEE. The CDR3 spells CASSVGTGPYEQYF. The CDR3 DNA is TGTGCCAGCAGCGTAGGGACAGGGCCCTACGAGCAGTACTTC.

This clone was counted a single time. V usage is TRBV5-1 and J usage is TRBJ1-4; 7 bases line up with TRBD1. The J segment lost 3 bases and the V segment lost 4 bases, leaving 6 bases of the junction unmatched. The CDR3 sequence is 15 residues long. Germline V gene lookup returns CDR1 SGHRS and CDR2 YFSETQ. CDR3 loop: CASSGDSGANEKLFF. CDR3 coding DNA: TGCGCCAGCAGCGGGGACAGTGGCGCTAATGAAAAACTGTTTTTT.

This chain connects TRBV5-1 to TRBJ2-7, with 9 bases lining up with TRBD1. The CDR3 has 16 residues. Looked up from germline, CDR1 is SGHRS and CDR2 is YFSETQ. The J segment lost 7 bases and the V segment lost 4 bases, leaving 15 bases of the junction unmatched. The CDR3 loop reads CASSPLGTGHEGEQYF. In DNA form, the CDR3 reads TGCGCCAGCAGCCCATTGGGGACAGGGCATGAAGGTGAGCAGTACTTC.

CDR3 sequence reads: CASSSNSPLHF. CDR3 in DNA: TGTGCCAGCAGTAGTAATTCACCCCTCCACTTT. The chain couples TRBV7-6 to TRBJ1-6, with D unclear. V shed 6 bases and J shed 6 bases, with 3 bases lying between them. Looked up from germline, CDR1 is SGHVS and CDR2 is FNYEAQ. The CDR3 covers 11 residues.

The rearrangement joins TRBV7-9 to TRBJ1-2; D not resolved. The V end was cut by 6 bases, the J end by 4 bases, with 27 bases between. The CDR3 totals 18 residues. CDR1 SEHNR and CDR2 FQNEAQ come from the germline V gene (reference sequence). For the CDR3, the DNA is TGTGCCAGCAGGGTGGGCGACCCCGGTCGACCCCTATTCTATGGCTACACCTTC. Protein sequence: CASRVGDPGRPLFYGYTF.

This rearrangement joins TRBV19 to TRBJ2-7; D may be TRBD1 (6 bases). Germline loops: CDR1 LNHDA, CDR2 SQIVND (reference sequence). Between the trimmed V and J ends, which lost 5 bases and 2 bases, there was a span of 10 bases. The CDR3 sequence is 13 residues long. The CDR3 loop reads CASSVGAAYEQYF. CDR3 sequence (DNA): TGTGCCAGTAGTGTGGGGGCCGCCTACGAGCAGTACTTC.

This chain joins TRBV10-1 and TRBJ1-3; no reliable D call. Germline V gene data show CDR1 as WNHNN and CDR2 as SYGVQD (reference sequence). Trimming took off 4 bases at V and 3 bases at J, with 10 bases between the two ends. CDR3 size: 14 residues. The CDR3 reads CASSAEVFGNTIYF. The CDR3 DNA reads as TGCGCCAGCAGTGCGGAGGTCTTTGGAAACACCATATATTTT.

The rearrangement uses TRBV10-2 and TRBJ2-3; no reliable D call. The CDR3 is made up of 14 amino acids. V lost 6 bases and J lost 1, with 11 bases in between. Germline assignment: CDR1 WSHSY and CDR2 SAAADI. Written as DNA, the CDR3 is TGCGCCAGCAGCGCGATTTTGGGCACAGATACGCAGTATTTT. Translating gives CASSAILGTDTQYF.

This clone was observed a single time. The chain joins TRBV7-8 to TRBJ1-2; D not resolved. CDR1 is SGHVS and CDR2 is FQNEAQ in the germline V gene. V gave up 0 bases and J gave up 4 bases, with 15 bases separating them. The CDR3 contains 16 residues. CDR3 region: CASSLAVGSPGYGYTF. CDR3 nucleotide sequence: TGTGCCAGCAGCTTAGCCGTCGGCAGCCCAGGCTATGGCTACACCTTC.

The chain's CDR3 is CASSLSRVGNQPQHF. The CDR3 region has the DNA TGTGCCAGCAGCTTGAGTAGAGTCGGCAATCAGCCCCAGCATTTT. The chain joins TRBV13 to TRBJ1-5, with D uncertain. V shed 3 bases and J shed 2 bases, with 11 bases lying between them. Germline loops: CDR1 PRHDT, CDR2 FYEKMQ (reference sequence). The CDR3 contains 15 residues.

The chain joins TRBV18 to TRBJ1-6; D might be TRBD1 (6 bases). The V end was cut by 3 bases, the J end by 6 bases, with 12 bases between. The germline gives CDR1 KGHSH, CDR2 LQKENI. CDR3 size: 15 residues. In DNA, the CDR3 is TGTGCCAGCTCACCCGTGGACAGACTTAATTCACCCCTCCACTTT. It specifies CASSPVDRLNSPLHF.

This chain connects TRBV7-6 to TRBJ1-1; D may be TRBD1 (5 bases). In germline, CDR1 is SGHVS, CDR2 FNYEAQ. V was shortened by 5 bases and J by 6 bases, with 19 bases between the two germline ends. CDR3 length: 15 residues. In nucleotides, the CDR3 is TGTGCCAGCAGCCCCGCCCGGGGAGGGGAACCTGAAGCTTTCTTT. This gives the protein CASSPARGGEPEAFF.

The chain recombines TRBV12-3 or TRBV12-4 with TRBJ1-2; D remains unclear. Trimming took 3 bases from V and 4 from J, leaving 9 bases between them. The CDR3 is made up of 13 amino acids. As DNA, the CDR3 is TGTGCCAGCAGTTTGCTGGGGAGCTATGGCTACACCTTC. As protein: CASSLLGSYGYTF.

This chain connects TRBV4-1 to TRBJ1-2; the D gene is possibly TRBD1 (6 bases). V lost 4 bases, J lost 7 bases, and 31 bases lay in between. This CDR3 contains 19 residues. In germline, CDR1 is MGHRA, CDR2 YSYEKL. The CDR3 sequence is CASSRLLRQGLNRCGGYTF. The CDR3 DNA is TGCGCCAGCAGCCGATTACTTCGGCAGGGGCTAAATAGGTGCGGTGGCTACACCTTC.

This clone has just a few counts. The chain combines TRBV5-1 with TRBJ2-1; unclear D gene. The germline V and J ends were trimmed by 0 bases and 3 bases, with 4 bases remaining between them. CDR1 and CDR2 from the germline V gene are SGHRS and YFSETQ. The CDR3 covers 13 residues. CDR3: CASSLGSYNEQFF. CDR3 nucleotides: TGCGCCAGCAGCTTGGGCAGCTACAATGAGCAGTTCTTC.